The present entry profiles one T cell receptor (beta chain) with its context. This specimen belongs to a study of blood T cell repertoires in COVID-19. This table comes from immunoSEQ multiplex PCR, and its TCRdb copy is limited to in-frame clones, with some not included. Here the sample spans about 170,000 clones, around 89% being singletons. CDR1 is LGHNA and CDR2 is YNFKEQ in the germline V gene. CDR3 length equals 15 residues. V was cut by 4 bases and J by 7 bases, with 19 bases left in between. This receptor was taken from a man between 60 and 70 years old with acute or convalescent COVID-19. V usage is TRBV4-2 and J usage is TRBJ1-2; D possibly corresponds to TRBD1 (6 bases). Source material: peripheral blood. The CDR3 region has the DNA TGTGCCAGCAGCCCCGCCGGTATGGGGGCTGGTGGCTACACCTTC. Protein product: CASSPAGMGAGGYTF.